The 7 T cell receptor beta chains below were found in one sample sequenced in a study of cytomegalovirus exposure and HLA in healthy donors. The PCR had 60 Vbeta and 13 Jbeta primers. Some clones are missing from TCRdb's copy, which holds only in-frame ones; the method was immunoSEQ multiplex PCR. Here the sample spans roughly 120,000 clones, about 80% being singletons. The specimen was PBMCs. The receptor set was obtained from a female donor in good health and CMV-seropositive.

This chain joins TRBV27 and TRBJ1-5, with D possibly matching TRBD1 (5 bases). The CDR3 extends over 16 amino acids. Trimming stripped 8 bases from V and 0 bases from J, with 17 bases between. The V gene's germline CDR1 is MNHEY and CDR2 SMNVEV (reference sequence). The CDR3 here is CASRTRQLYSNQPQHF. The CDR3 DNA is TGTGCCAGCCGAACTCGACAGCTTTATAGCAATCAGCCCCAGCATTTT.

A single count supports this clone. A read error may produce the germline difference seen at one junction end. The chain combines TRBV7-9 with TRBJ1-5; D is perhaps TRBD1 (5 bases). Germline V gene sequence: CDR1 SEHNR, CDR2 FQNEAQ (reference sequence). This CDR3 has 19 residues. CDR3 loop: CSSSSDIPGAGVGNQPQHF. CDR3 nucleotides: TGTTCCAGCAGCTCGGACATCCCAGGAGCGGGGGTAGGCAATCAGCCCCAGCATTTT. Using reference TRBV7-9 and TRBJ1-5 for the parts outside the CDR3, the full variable domain is DTGVSQNPRHKITKRGQNVTFRCDPISEHNRLYWYRQTLGQGPEFLTYFQNEAQLEKSRLLSDRFSAERPKGSFSTLEIQRTEQGDSAMYLCSSSSDIPGAGVGNQPQHFGDGTRLSIL.

The rearrangement uses TRBV7-3 and TRBJ2-2; D is possibly TRBD1 (6 bases). CDR1 SGHTA and CDR2 FQGTGA come from the germline V gene. This CDR3 is 16 amino acids long. V was trimmed by 6 bases and J by 2 bases, leaving 16 bases between them. Here the CDR3 DNA reads TGTGCCAGCAGTCGCCAGGGGCCCGCTAACACCGGGGAGCTGTTTTTT. Translating gives CASSRQGPANTGELFF.

This chain uses TRBV10-1 with TRBJ2-1, with 7 bases that match TRBD1. Germline CDR1 WNHNN, CDR2 SYGVQD (reference sequence). With 4 bases clipped from V and 6 bases from J, the junction kept 6 bases outside the gene matches. This CDR3 comprises 14 residues. CDR3 nucleotide sequence: TGCGCCAGCAGTGTCACAGGGGCCGCCAATGAGCAGTTCTTC. Its protein is CASSVTGAANEQFF.

The V gene is TRBV7-2, the J gene TRBJ1-2; D possibly corresponds to TRBD1 (5 bases). Germline CDR1 reads SGHTA; CDR2 reads FQGNSA. Trimming left V 1 base short and J 3 bases short, with 12 bases between. The CDR3 runs 15 residues. CDR3 region: CASSLDRQNYYGYTF. The DNA of the CDR3 is TGTGCCAGCAGCTTAGACAGGCAGAACTACTATGGCTACACCTTC.

The rearrangement links TRBV7-6 to TRBJ2-3; D may be TRBD2 (5 bases). Deletions cut 4 bases from V and 3 bases from J, with 17 bases between. The CDR3 consists of 16 residues. CDR1 is SGHVS, CDR2 FNYEAQ, per germline. The DNA for the CDR3 is TGTGCCAGCAGCTCCGAGAGACGGGGAGCTACAGATACGCAGTATTTT. Protein product: CASSSERRGATDTQYF.

The chain couples TRBV30 to TRBJ1-2; D possibly corresponds to TRBD1 (6 bases). Germline V gene data show CDR1 as GTSNPN and CDR2 as SVGIG (reference sequence). V was clipped by 0 bases and J by 4 bases, with 9 bases between them. This CDR3 is built from 13 residues. CDR3 region: CAWSVGTPYGYTF. CDR3 bases: TGTGCCTGGAGTGTAGGGACACCCTATGGCTACACCTTC.